This T cell receptor beta chain was captured in a study of OX40 agonist ivuxolimab in advanced cancers. Study-level background: All patients had ivuxolimab intravenously every 2 weeks at 0.01 to 10 mg/kg.

Study conclusions and caveats: With doses of 0.1-3.0 mg/kg, partial responders showed among the lowest clonal expansion.

This clone was picked up one time. As yet, its antigen is unknown. Assay used: immunoSEQ multiplex PCR; TCRdb lists only in-frame clones, some missing. Of around 53,000 clones in the sample, around nine tenths were seen once. The CDR3 is 14 amino acids. CDR1 WNHNN and CDR2 SYGVQD come from the germline V gene (reference sequence). The V and J ends lost 2 bases and 3 bases respectively, with 9 bases between them. This receptor was obtained from an adult with an advanced solid tumor such as melanoma, head and neck, liver or kidney cancer. The sequenced sample was CD4+ or CD8+ T cells sorted from blood, obtained in a trial of the OX40 agonist ivuxolimab. V is TRBV10-1 and J is TRBJ2-3, with D possibly being TRBD2 (5 bases). CDR3 coding DNA: TGCGCCAGCAGTGAGCGGTGGGAGACAGATACGCAGTATTTT. Translating it yields CASSERWETDTQYF.